The clone carrying this T cell receptor beta chain was seen once. PCR used 60 Vbeta primers and 13 Jbeta primers. Here immunoSEQ multiplex PCR was the method, and the copy in TCRdb shows in-frame clones only, minus some. The data show some 110,000 clones, with 79% seen just once and approximately 3% held by the top ten. The entry originates in a study of cytomegalovirus exposure and HLA in healthy donors. The V gene lost 10 bases and the J gene lost 1 base, with 14 bases spanning the gap. CDR1 is MNHEY and CDR2 is SVGAGI in the germline V gene. This CDR3 contains 14 residues. Input material: PBMCs. The receptor's source is a woman aged 18-35 years in good health and CMV-seropositive. The V call is TRBV6-5, the J call TRBJ2-4; D call uncertain. This CDR3 is CATQLDSAKNIQYF. The CDR3 coding sequence is TGTGCCACACAGCTCGATTCGGCCAAAAACATTCAGTACTTC.